In this sample, the clone carrying this T cell receptor beta chain turned up once. The antigen remains undetermined. This sample was included in a study of metastatic and nonmetastatic thyroid tumors. Study results and limitations: Reported TCR beta diversity, measured in blood and tumor, was significantly higher for malignant thyroid tumors than for benign nodules.

Until they underwent thyroid surgery, no patient had received any treatment. V lost 6 bases to trimming and J lost 0 bases, with 11 bases between them. This CDR3 comprises 15 residues. Germline CDR1 and CDR2: LGHNA and YSLEER. Original data processing: It was from CDR3 differences across clinicopathological groups that a distant-metastasis classifier for papillary thyroid cancer was built. From the PCR reads, TCRdb re-called clones with MiXCR. The authors' filters were not applied to this entry. This table has roughly 21,000 clones, approximately 25% appearing once. J is TRBJ2-2 and V is TRBV4-3; D is unresolved. This sequence was found in a female donor with papillary thyroid cancer or a benign thyroid nodule (not recorded which). Some clones in this sample may be carry-over from other donors' samples. Source material: blood. The CDR3 is CASRLSVTNTGELFF. In DNA, the CDR3 is TGCGCCAGCAGACTAAGTGTCACGAACACCGGGGAGCTGTTTTTT.